The sequence of this TCR beta chain was determined in a study of control samples from healthy donors and cancer patients. The CDR3 runs to 16 residues. The germline V gene encodes CDR1 SGHVS and CDR2 FNYEAQ. V was clipped by 4 bases and J by 8 bases, with 21 bases between them. Some clones are missing from TCRdb's copy, which holds only in-frame ones; the method was immunoSEQ multiplex PCR. The table has about 160,000 clones, around 96% seen once. Material for sequencing was blood. The chain has TRBV7-6 and TRBJ2-1; the D is unclear. The source is a woman in her thirties in good health. CDR3: CASSSGIGPIWDEQFF. CDR3 DNA sequence: TGTGCCAGCAGCTCAGGCATAGGACCCATATGGGATGAGCAGTTCTTC.